The source of this TCR beta chain is a study of metastatic and nonmetastatic thyroid tumors. Thyroid surgery was performed in patients who had received no treatment beforehand. General study points: It was reported that TCR beta diversity was significantly higher in malignant thyroid tumors than benign nodules, in blood and tumor.

In the authors' workflow: It was from CDR3 differences across clinicopathological groups that a distant-metastasis classifier for papillary thyroid cancer was built. Via MiXCR, TCRdb re-called the PCR reads. TCRdb, not the authors, supplied the V and J calls. The repertoire holds tens of thousands of clones, with less than 20% as singletons. This CDR3 spans 15 amino acids. V shed 5 bases and J shed 1 base, with 15 bases lying between them. Germline lookup yields CDR1 SEHNR and CDR2 FQNEAQ (reference sequence). On this clone: Antigen: not known.

The receptor's source is a female donor with papillary thyroid cancer or a benign thyroid nodule (not recorded which). Some clones in this sample may be carry-over from other donors' samples. The specimen sequenced was tumor tissue. The chain employs TRBV7-9 and TRBJ2-7; D may be TRBD2 (5 bases). The CDR3, as DNA: TGTGCCAGCAGCCAACCAGGACTCCTGTCCTACGAGCAGTACGTC. Protein product: CASSQPGLLSYEQYV.